This T cell receptor (beta chain) was obtained from a study of blood T cells in healthy people across ages. This clonotype was detected a few times. Through a sample-barcoded 5' primer and a J-beta primer mix, a second PCR was run for 7 to 11 cycles. TCRdb passed the 5' RACE reads through MiXCR, listing each CDR3 protein once. The sample lists hundreds of thousands of distinct CDR3 sequences, approximately 49% seen once, with roughly 30% in the top ten. The germline V gene encodes CDR1 SEHNR and CDR2 FQNEAQ (reference sequence). Trimming removed 0 bases from V and 3 bases from J, with 12 bases in between. The CDR3 sequence is 17 residues long.

This TCR came from a woman between 55 and 75 years old in good health. This chain joins TRBV7-9 and TRBJ2-6, with D perhaps matching TRBD1 or TRBD2 (5 bases each). Material for sequencing was blood. As DNA, the CDR3 is TGTGCCAGCAGCTTAGCCGGGACGCCACATGGGGCCAACGTCCTGACTTTC. It is translated as CASSLAGTPHGANVLTF.